This T cell receptor (beta chain) was profiled in a study of T cell repertoires in cytomegalovirus infection. Overall study context: As its CMV epitopes, the study selected recently identified HLA-C-restricted and well-studied HLA-B-restricted targets. Public TCR beta signature analysis indicated the presence of both CMV infection and matching HLA type. Broader study findings: The cumulative frequency of public TCR beta families identified carriers of CMV plus the relevant HLA. There were HLA-C-restricted CMV-specific TCR beta clonotypes dominating the ex vivo response.

The CDR3 consists of 17 residues. Germline V gives CDR1 MNHEY, CDR2 SVGAGI. Germline trimming cut 2 bases from V and 2 bases from J; bases unmatched to any gene: 5. One entry per CDR3 protein, called by TCRdb with MiXCR from the reads. Among 900,000 to 950,000 distinct CDR3 sequences, more than 25% were seen once, and the ten largest hold over 13%. In this sample, this clonotype turned up a few times. Its antigen is as yet unknown. The V call is TRBV6-5, the J call TRBJ2-5, with 13 bases identical to TRBD2. The source is a human donor in good health (CMV status not recorded). Some clones in this sample may be carry-over from other donors' samples. The source was cultured CD8+ T cells from PBMCs, collected from culture after CMV antigen stimulation. CDR3 bases: TGTGCCAGCAGTTACGGGACTAGCGGGGTTCCACAAGAGACCCAGTACTTC. Residues: CASSYGTSGVPQETQYF.